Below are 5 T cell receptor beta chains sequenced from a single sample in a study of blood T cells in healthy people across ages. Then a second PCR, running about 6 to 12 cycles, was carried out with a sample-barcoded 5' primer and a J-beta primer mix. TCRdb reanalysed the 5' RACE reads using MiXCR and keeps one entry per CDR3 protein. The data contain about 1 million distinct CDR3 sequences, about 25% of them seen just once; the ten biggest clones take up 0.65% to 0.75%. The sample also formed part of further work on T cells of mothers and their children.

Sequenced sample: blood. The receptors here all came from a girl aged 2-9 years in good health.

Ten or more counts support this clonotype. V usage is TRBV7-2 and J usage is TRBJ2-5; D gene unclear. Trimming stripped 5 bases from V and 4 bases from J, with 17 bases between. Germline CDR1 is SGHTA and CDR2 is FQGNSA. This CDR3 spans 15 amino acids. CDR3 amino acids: CASSLRPWGGETQYF. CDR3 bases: TGTGCCAGCAGCCTCCGGCCATGGGGTGGAGAGACCCAGTACTTC.

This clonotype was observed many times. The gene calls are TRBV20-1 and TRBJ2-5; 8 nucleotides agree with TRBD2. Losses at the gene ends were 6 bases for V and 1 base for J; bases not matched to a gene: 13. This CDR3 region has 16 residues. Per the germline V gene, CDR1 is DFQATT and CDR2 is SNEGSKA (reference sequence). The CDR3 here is CSAKNPILAGQETQYF. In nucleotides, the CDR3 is TGCAGTGCGAAAAATCCTATTCTAGCGGGCCAAGAGACCCAGTACTTC.

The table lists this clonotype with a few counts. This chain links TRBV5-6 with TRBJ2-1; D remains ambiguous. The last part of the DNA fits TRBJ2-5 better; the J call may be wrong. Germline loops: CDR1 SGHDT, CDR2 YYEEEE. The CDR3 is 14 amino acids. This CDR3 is CASSLFGERETQYF. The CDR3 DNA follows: TGTGCCAGCAGCTTGTTTGGGGAACGGGAGACCCAGTACTTC.

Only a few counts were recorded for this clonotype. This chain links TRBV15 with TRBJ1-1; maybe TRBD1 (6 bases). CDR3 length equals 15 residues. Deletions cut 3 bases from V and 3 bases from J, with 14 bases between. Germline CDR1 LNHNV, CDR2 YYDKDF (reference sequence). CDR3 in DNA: TGTGCCACCAGCAGGGTACAGGGTGACGACACTGAAGCTTTCTTT. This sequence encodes CATSRVQGDDTEAFF.

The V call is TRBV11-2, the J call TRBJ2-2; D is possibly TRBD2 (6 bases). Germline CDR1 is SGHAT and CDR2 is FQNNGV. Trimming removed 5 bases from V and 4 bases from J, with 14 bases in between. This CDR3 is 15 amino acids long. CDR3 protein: CASSGGTHLTGELFF. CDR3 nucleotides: TGTGCCAGCAGCGGCGGGACTCACCTCACCGGGGAGCTGTTTTTT.